Detailed here is one T cell receptor (beta chain). This sample is drawn from a study of blood T cell repertoires in COVID-19. Sequencing used immunoSEQ multiplex PCR; TCRdb keeps in-frame clones, though not all of them. The sample records some 150,000 clones, 80% to 90% being singletons. The TCR was taken from a woman between 35 and 50 years old with acute or convalescent COVID-19. Sequencing input: peripheral blood.

CDR3 DNA sequence: TGTGCCAGCAGTTCGACAGCGACCCTCCACTTT. Residues: CASSSTATLHF. The genes are TRBV12-3 or TRBV12-4 and TRBJ1-6; weak D call: TRBD1 (5 bases). CDR3 length: 11 amino acids. Trimming shortened V by 4 bases and J by 14 bases, and 9 bases separated the two germline ends.